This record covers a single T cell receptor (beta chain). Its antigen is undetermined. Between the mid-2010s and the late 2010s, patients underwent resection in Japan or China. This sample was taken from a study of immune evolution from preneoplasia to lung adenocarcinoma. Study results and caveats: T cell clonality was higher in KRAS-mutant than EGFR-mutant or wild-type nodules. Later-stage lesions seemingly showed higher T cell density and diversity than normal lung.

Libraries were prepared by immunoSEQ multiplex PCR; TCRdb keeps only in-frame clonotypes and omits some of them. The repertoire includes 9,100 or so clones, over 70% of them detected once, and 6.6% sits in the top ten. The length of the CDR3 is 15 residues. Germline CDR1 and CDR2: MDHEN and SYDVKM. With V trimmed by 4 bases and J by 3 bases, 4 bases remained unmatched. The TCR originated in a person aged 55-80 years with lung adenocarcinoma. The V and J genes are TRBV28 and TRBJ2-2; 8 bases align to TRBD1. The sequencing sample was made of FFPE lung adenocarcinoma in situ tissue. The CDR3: CASSSVQGDTGELFF. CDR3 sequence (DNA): TGTGCCAGCAGTTCAGTACAGGGGGACACCGGGGAGCTGTTTTTT. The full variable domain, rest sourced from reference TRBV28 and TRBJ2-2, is DVKVTQSSRYLVKRTGEKVFLECVQDMDHENMFWYRQDPGLGLRLIYFSYDVKMKEKGDIPEGYSVSREKKERFSLILESASTNQTSMYLCASSSVQGDTGELFFGEGSRLTVL.